The 7 T cell receptor beta chains below all came from one sample that was sequenced in a study of T cells after yellow fever vaccination. Each CDR3 protein gets one entry after TCRdb re-called the 5' RACE reads with MiXCR. This sample has about 300,000 distinct CDR3 sequences, with around 6.8% found just once. Sequenced material: PBMCs, taken more than 40 days after the first yellow fever vaccination. These receptors all stem from a man younger than 35 who received the YFV17D yellow fever vaccine.

This clonotype was recorded a few times. J is TRBJ2-7 and V is TRBV11-2; D tentatively reads TRBD1 or TRBD2 (5 bases each). V was trimmed by 6 bases and J by 3 bases, leaving 12 bases between them. CDR1 and CDR2 (germline): SGHAT, FQNNGV. The CDR3 is 13 amino acids. CDR3 residues: CASRGEKGYEQYF. DNA for the CDR3: TGTGCCAGCAGAGGGGAGAAAGGCTACGAGCAGTACTTC. Full variable domain (missing parts from reference TRBV11-2 and TRBJ2-7): EAGVAQSPRYKIIEKRQSVAFWCNPISGHATLYWYQQILGQGPKLLIQFQNNGVVDDSQLPKDRFSAERLKGVDSTLKIQPAKLEDSAVYLCASRGEKGYEQYFGPGTRLTVT.

This clonotype was detected only a few times. The gene calls are TRBV6-5 and TRBJ1-2, with a tentative D call TRBD1 (6 bases). The V and J ends lost 2 bases and 7 bases respectively, with 14 bases between them. The length of the CDR3 is 14 residues. Germline-derived CDR1 and CDR2 are MNHEY and SVGAGI. The DNA of the CDR3 is TGTGCCAGCAGTTACGAGGGGGAAGATTTTGGCTACACCTTC. It encodes CASSYEGEDFGYTF.

Only a few counts were recorded for this clonotype. The V and J genes are TRBV10-3 and TRBJ2-1, with D hard to call. V was trimmed by 2 bases and J by 6 bases, leaving 5 bases between them. The CDR3 covers 12 residues. The V gene's germline CDR1 is ENHRY and CDR2 SYGVKD. CDR3 sequence (DNA): TGTGCCATCAGTGAGCAAGGCAATGAGCAGTTCTTC. This translates into CAISEQGNEQFF.

This clonotype was counted between two and nine times. The CDR3 nucleotides are TGCGCCAGCAGCTTAGGACAGGGGGCTCACCAAGAGACCCAGTACTTC. Encoded protein: CASSLGQGAHQETQYF. This chain links TRBV5-1 with TRBJ2-5; 11 bases are a match to TRBD1. Germline-derived CDR1 and CDR2 are SGHRS and YFSETQ. This CDR3 has 16 residues. The ends lost 2 bases at V and 0 bases at J; junction bases unmatched: 3. Supplemented by reference TRBV5-1 and TRBJ2-5, the full variable domain reads KAGVTQTPRYLIKTRGQQVTLSCSPISGHRSVSWYQQTPGQGLQFLFEYFSETQRNKGNFPGRFSGRQFSNSRSEMNVSTLELGDSALYLCASSLGQGAHQETQYFGPGTRLLVL.

The rearrangement joins TRBV6-1 to TRBJ2-5; D might be TRBD1 (6 bases). In germline, CDR1 is MNHNS, CDR2 SASEGT. The CDR3 has 15 residues. Trimming pared 2 bases from V and 4 bases from J, leaving 14 bases between. The CDR3 nucleotides read TGTGCCAGCAGTGAAATGAGGGTAGGGGGAGAGACCCAGTACTTC. Its translation: CASSEMRVGGETQYF.

This clonotype occurred a few times. The V and J genes are TRBV6-2 or TRBV6-3 and TRBJ2-3; 7 bases agree with TRBD2. Unmatched junction bases numbered 29, after V lost 6 bases and J lost 14 bases. The CDR3 loop spans 18 amino acids. The V gene's germline CDR1 is MNHEY and CDR2 SVGEGT. The CDR3 nucleotides are TGTGCCAGCAGGAACCCGGGACTACCTAGCGCCCTACACCCCGGGGGGTATTTT. Its translation is CASRNPGLPSALHPGGYF.

The sample holds many counts of this clonotype. The rearrangement links TRBV28 to TRBJ2-1; no reliable D call. The CDR3 runs 14 residues. The germline CDR1 and CDR2 sequences are MDHEN and SYDVKM. V lost 3 bases and J lost 6, with 12 bases in between. The CDR3 DNA follows: TGTGCCAGCAGTTTCCGTTTTGTGGGCAATGAGCAGTTCTTC. The encoded protein is CASSFRFVGNEQFF. Based on the CDR3 plus reference TRBV28 and TRBJ2-1, the full variable domain is DVKVTQSSRYLVKRTGEKVFLECVQDMDHENMFWYRQDPGLGLRLIYFSYDVKMKEKGDIPEGYSVSREKKERFSLILESASTNQTSMYLCASSFRFVGNEQFFGPGTRLTVL.